This T cell receptor (beta chain) comes out of a study of blood T cells in healthy people across ages. Regarding the study as a whole: Researchers deemed the diversity estimates from one million T cells underestimates.

This clonotype was picked up a small number of times. Its antigen remains unidentified. A sample-barcoded 5' primer and a J-beta primer mix were used in a second PCR of about 6 to 12 cycles. Each CDR3 protein is one row after TCRdb ran MiXCR on the 5' RACE reads. The sample holds about 1.1 million distinct CDR3 sequences; approximately 38% are singletons and the top ten take about 12%. The CDR3 sequence is 12 residues long. The germline V gene encodes CDR1 DFQATT and CDR2 SNEGSKA (reference sequence). Trimming left V 1 base short and J 4 bases short, with 5 bases between. The clonotype was recovered from a man in his late teens or twenties in good health. Sample: blood. The J gene is TRBJ2-1, the V gene TRBV20-1; the D is unclear. CDR3 DNA: TGCAGTGCTAGAGCCCTATACAATGAGCAGTTCTTC. It specifies CSARALYNEQFF.